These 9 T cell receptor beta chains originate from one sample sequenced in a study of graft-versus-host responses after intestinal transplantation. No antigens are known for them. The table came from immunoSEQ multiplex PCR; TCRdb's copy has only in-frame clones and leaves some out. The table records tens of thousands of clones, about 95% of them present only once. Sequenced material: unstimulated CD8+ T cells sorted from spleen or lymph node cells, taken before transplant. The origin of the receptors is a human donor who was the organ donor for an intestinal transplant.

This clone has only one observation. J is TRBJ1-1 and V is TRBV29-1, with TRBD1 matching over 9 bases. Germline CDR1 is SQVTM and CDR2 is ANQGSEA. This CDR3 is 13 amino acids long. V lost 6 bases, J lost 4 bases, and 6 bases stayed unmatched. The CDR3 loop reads CSVSGTGSTEAFF. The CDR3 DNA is TGCAGCGTCTCCGGGACAGGGAGCACTGAAGCTTTCTTT.

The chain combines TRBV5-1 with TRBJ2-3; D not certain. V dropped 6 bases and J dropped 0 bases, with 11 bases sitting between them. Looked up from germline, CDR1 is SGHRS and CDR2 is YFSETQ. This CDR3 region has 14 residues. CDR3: CASNQASSTDTQYF. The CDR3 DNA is TGCGCCAGCAACCAGGCATCTAGCACAGATACGCAGTATTTT.

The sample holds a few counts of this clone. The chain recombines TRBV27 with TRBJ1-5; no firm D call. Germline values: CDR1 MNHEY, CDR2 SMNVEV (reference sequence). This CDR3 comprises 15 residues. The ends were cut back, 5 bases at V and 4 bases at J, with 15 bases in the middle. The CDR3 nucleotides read TGTGCCAGCAGTATGTCCGTCCGCGGGAATCAGCCCCAGCATTTT. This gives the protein CASSMSVRGNQPQHF.

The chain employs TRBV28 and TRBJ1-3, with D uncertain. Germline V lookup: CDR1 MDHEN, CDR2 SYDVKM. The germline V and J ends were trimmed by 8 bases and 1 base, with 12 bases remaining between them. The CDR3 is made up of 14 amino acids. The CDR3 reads CASLEGGSGNTIYF. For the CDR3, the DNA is TGTGCCAGCCTCGAGGGTGGTTCTGGAAACACCATATATTTT.

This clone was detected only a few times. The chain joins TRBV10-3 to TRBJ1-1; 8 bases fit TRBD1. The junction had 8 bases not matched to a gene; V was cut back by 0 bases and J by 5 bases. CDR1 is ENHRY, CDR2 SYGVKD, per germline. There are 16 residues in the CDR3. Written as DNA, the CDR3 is TGTGCCATCAGTGAGTCGCTAGAGACAGGGGTGACTGAAGCTTTCTTT. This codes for CAISESLETGVTEAFF.

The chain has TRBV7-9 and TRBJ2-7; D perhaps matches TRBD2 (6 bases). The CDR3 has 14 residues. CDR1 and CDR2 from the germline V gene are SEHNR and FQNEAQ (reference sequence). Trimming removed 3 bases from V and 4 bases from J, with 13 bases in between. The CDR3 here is CASSLTRGGYEQYF. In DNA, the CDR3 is TGTGCCAGCAGCTTGACCCGTGGGGGGTACGAGCAGTACTTC. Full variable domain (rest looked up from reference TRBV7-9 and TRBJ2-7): DTGVSQNPRHKITKRGQNVTFRCDPISEHNRLYWYRQTLGQGPEFLTYFQNEAQLEKSRLLSDRFSAERPKGSFSTLEIQRTEQGDSAMYLCASSLTRGGYEQYFGPGTRLTVT.

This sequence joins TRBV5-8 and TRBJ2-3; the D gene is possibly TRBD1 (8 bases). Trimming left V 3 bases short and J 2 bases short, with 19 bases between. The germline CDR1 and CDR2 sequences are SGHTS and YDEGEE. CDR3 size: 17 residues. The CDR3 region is CASSSPSTGGATDTQYF. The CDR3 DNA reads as TGTGCCAGCAGCTCGCCTTCTACAGGGGGGGCCACAGATACGCAGTATTTT.

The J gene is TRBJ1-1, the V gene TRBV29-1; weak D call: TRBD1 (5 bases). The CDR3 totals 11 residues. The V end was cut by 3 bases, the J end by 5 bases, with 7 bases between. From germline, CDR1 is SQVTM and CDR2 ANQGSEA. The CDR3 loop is CSVDQGTEAFF. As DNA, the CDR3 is TGCAGCGTTGACCAGGGAACTGAAGCTTTCTTT.

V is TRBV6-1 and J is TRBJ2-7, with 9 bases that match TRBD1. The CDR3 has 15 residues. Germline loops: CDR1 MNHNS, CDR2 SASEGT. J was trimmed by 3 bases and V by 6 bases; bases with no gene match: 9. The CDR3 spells CASRGIDRGFYEQYF. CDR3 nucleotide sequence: TGTGCCAGCAGAGGGATAGACAGGGGGTTCTACGAGCAGTACTTC.